This TCR beta chain derives from a study of T cell responses to AZD1222 COVID-19 vaccine. In its sample, this clone was seen a few times. Its antigen is as yet unknown. Study-wide results and limits: Unmutated variant regions are reportedly targeted by nearly half of spike-specific TCRs. No day 14 peak samples; only post-peak repertoires were characterized. Donor demographics were predominantly white British with a female majority; clonal diversity may be underestimated. With dominance at 160-218 and 743-854, vaccine-associated CD4 TCRs spanned spike.

Generated by immunoSEQ multiplex PCR, the TCRdb table keeps only in-frame clones and is missing some. The data show under 130,000 clones, with roughly 90% seen just once and around 1.2% held by the top ten. The V end lost 8 bases, the J end lost 0 bases, and 16 bases lay between the germline ends. Germline V gives CDR1 KGHDR, CDR2 SFDVKD. The CDR3 contains 15 residues. Here the sequenced sample was peripheral blood, taken on day 0 of AZD1222 vaccination. The receptor was isolated from an adult in good health. The chain recombines TRBV24-1 with TRBJ2-7; D not resolved. Here the CDR3 reads CATTYPGWVSYEQYF. The CDR3 DNA reads TGTGCCACCACCTACCCCGGGTGGGTCTCCTACGAGCAGTACTTC.